A selection of T cell receptor beta chains follows, all from one sample in a study of vaccination and CD4 T cells after COVID-19. TCRdb analysed the PCR reads with MiXCR anew, one entry per CDR3 protein. The sample carries around 15,000 distinct CDR3 sequences, roughly a fifth recorded once. Which antigens these TCRs recognize remains unknown. Sample: CD4+ T cells from blood, cultured in vitro, taken before SARS-CoV-2 vaccination. These receptor sequences come from a human donor who received a COVID-19 vaccine. Each CDR3 is given with its conserved first and last residue. Fields, in order: D gene, V gene, clone size, CDR3 length, J gene, CDR3 protein, CDR3 DNA. The D gene is left open where the match is weak. A row's size may be missing; if present it is once, few, many or a size class.

TRBD1	TRBV20-1	NA	14	TRBJ2-7	CSARRQGATYEQYF	TGCAGTGCTAGAAGACAGGGGGCTACCTACGAGCAGTACTTC
TRBD1	TRBV30	few	15	TRBJ2-2	CAWSVLQGAGGELFF	TGTGCCTGGAGTGTATTGCAGGGGGCCGGCGGGGAGCTGTTTTTT
TRBD1	TRBV7-9	NA	15	TRBJ1-2	CASSLGQGPLYGYTF	TGTGCCAGCAGTCTCGGACAGGGGCCCCTCTATGGCTACACCTTC
NA	TRBV21-1	few	20	TRBJ2-3	CASSKAAKNLRGIFTDTQYF	TGTGCCAGCAGCAAAGCGGCGAAAAACCTCCGCGGGATTTTCACAGATACGCAGTATTTT
NA	TRBV15	medium-sized	15	TRBJ1-5	CATSKQVLSNQPQHF	TGTGCCACCAGCAAACAGGTTCTTAGCAATCAGCCCCAGCATTTT
NA	TRBV2	few	13	TRBJ1-4	CASSDEGGEKLFF	TGTGCCAGCAGTGACGAGGGGGGGGAAAAACTGTTTTTT
TRBD1	TRBV6-4	medium-sized	13	TRBJ1-1	CATRGVGNTEAFF	TGTGCCACCAGGGGGGTCGGGAACACTGAAGCTTTCTTT
NA	TRBV25-1	NA	14	TRBJ1-1	CARRGQPPETEAFF	TGTGCCAGGAGAGGACAACCACCGGAGACTGAAGCTTTCTTT
TRBD2	TRBV6-1	NA	16	TRBJ2-2	CASRVSGGLNTGELFF	TGTGCCAGCAGGGTTAGCGGGGGGCTTAACACCGGGGAGCTGTTTTTT
NA	TRBV20-1	few	14	TRBJ2-1	CSALALASYNEQFF	TGCAGTGCCCTAGCGCTAGCGTCGTACAATGAGCAGTTCTTC
NA	TRBV7-9	NA	15	TRBJ1-2	CASSPGATHTYGYTF	TGTGCCAGCAGCCCTGGGGCGACTCACACCTATGGCTACACCTTC
NA	TRBV15	NA	16	TRBJ2-7	CATSRDRGASSYEQYF	TGTGCCACCAGCAGAGACAGGGGCGCAAGCTCCTACGAGCAGTACTTC
NA	TRBV5-4	NA	14	TRBJ2-5	CASSLRASKETQYF	TGTGCCAGCAGCTTACGGGCCTCTAAAGAGACCCAGTACTTC
NA	TRBV14	few	14	TRBJ1-2	CASSQAGRPSGYTF	TGTGCCAGCAGCCAGGCAGGGAGGCCCAGTGGCTACACCTTC
NA	TRBV6-1	NA	13	TRBJ2-5	CASSELNPATQYF	TGTGCCAGCAGTGAACTCAATCCGGCGACCCAGTACTTC
NA	TRBV24-1	few	13	TRBJ1-5	CATTGGVGQPQHF	TGTGCCACCACTGGGGGAGTAGGTCAGCCCCAGCATTTT
TRBD2	TRBV15	few	15	TRBJ2-5	CATSREWGGEETQYF	TGTGCCACCAGCAGAGAATGGGGGGGTGAAGAGACCCAGTACTTC
NA	TRBV2	few	13	TRBJ1-1	CASSVVPNTEAFF	TGTGCCAGCAGTGTGGTCCCGAACACTGAAGCTTTCTTT
NA	TRBV12-3/TRBV12-4	few	14	TRBJ1-1	CASSSLGSFTEAFF	TGTGCCAGCAGTTCTCTAGGCAGCTTCACTGAAGCTTTCTTT
NA	TRBV30	few	13	TRBJ1-1	CAWRVRDRNEAFF	TGTGCCTGGAGAGTCCGGGACCGAAACGAAGCTTTCTTT
NA	TRBV23-1	NA	18	TRBJ1-5	CASSPKEQGGLDNQPQHF	TGCGCCAGCAGTCCGAAGGAACAGGGAGGTTTGGACAATCAGCCCCAGCATTTT
NA	TRBV12-5	NA	15	TRBJ2-2	CASALGGILTGELFF	TGTGCTAGTGCCCTTGGGGGCATTCTCACCGGGGAGCTGTTTTTT
NA	TRBV27	few	15	TRBJ2-5	CASSTPSSSQETQYF	TGTGCCAGCAGTACCCCGTCTTCATCCCAAGAGACCCAGTACTTC
NA	TRBV12-3/TRBV12-4	NA	14	TRBJ2-1	CASSLLRPYNEQFF	TGTGCCAGCAGTTTGTTGCGCCCCTACAATGAGCAGTTCTTC
NA	TRBV21-1	few	14	TRBJ2-7	CASSKGVGGYEQYF	TGTGCCAGCAGCAAAGGGGTGGGGGGCTACGAGCAGTACTTC
NA	TRBV5-1	NA	12	TRBJ1-2	CASRLTNYGYTF	TGCGCCAGCAGACTAACTAACTATGGCTACACCTTC
NA	TRBV7-9	NA	14	TRBJ2-3	CASSSGGGSDTQYF	TGTGCCAGCAGCTCAGGTGGGGGATCAGATACGCAGTATTTT
TRBD1	TRBV6-1	NA	17	TRBJ2-2	CASSHTRDRANTGELFF	TGTGCCAGCAGCCACACCCGGGACAGGGCGAACACCGGGGAGCTGTTTTTT
NA	TRBV7-9	few	14	TRBJ1-2	CASISGGTNYGYTF	TGTGCCAGCATCTCCGGGGGGACTAACTATGGCTACACCTTC
NA	TRBV6-1	few	14	TRBJ1-3	CASSDFSSGNTIYF	TGTGCCAGCAGTGATTTCTCCTCTGGAAACACCATATATTTT
NA	TRBV12-3/TRBV12-4	few	13	TRBJ1-2	CASSIQGISGYTF	TGTGCCAGCAGCATACAGGGAATTTCGGGCTACACCTTC
NA	TRBV30	NA	14	TRBJ2-7	CAWSKGGFSYEQYF	TGTGCCTGGAGTAAGGGGGGGTTCTCCTACGAGCAGTACTTC
NA	TRBV11-2	NA	14	TRBJ2-7	CASRVAAVSYEQYF	TGTGCCAGCAGAGTTGCAGCCGTCTCCTACGAGCAGTACTTC
NA	TRBV11-2	NA	14	TRBJ2-7	CASSRGPAAYEQYF	TGTGCCAGCAGCCGCGGCCCAGCCGCCTACGAGCAGTACTTC
TRBD2	TRBV4-1	NA	17	TRBJ2-1	CASSQEWLAGGRGEQFF	TGCGCCAGCAGCCAAGAATGGCTAGCGGGGGGGCGGGGTGAGCAGTTCTTC
NA	TRBV19	few	18	TRBJ1-5	CASSIHRALGLGYQPQHF	TGTGCCAGTAGTATACACAGGGCCTTAGGCCTTGGGTATCAGCCCCAGCATTTT
TRBD1	TRBV7-9	NA	20	TRBJ1-4	CASRPPILRDRGLTNEKLFF	TGTGCCAGCAGGCCACCGATTCTCCGGGACAGGGGTCTAACAAACGAAAAACTGTTTTTT
TRBD1	TRBV5-1	NA	13	TRBJ2-1	CASSWGPDRVGFF	TGCGCCAGCAGCTGGGGTCCGGACAGGGTTGGCTTCTTC
TRBD2	TRBV20-1	once	16	TRBJ2-1	CSARVPPSGGWNEQFF	TGCAGTGCTAGGGTCCCCCCTAGCGGGGGCTGGAATGAGCAGTTCTTC
NA	TRBV19	NA	14	TRBJ1-5	CASSPGRYNQPQHF	TGTGCCAGTAGCCCCGGACGTTACAATCAGCCCCAGCATTTT
TRBD1	TRBV5-1	NA	15	TRBJ1-3	CASSQGQGSGNTIYF	TGCGCCAGCAGCCAAGGACAGGGCTCTGGAAACACCATATATTTT
NA	TRBV24-1	NA	16	TRBJ2-6	CATSERGGTGANVLTF	TGTGCCACCAGTGAAAGGGGGGGCACAGGGGCCAACGTCCTGACTTTC
TRBD2	TRBV7-2	NA	16	TRBJ2-1	CASSLRWRGALNEQFF	TGTGCCAGCAGTCTAAGATGGCGGGGGGCCCTTAATGAGCAGTTCTTC
TRBD2	TRBV7-8	few	19	TRBJ2-1	CASSLAGTSGGSGYNEQFF	TGTGCCAGCAGCTTAGCGGGGACTAGCGGGGGGAGCGGCTACAATGAGCAGTTCTTC
TRBD2	TRBV4-1	NA	13	TRBJ2-1	CASRLAGGNEQFF	TGCGCCAGCAGACTAGCGGGGGGGAATGAGCAGTTCTTC
NA	TRBV7-9	medium-sized	12	TRBJ1-2	CASSPRHYGYTF	TGTGCCAGCAGCCCCAGGCACTATGGCTACACCTTC
NA	TRBV30	NA	16	TRBJ1-4	CAWSPAILATNEKLFF	TGTGCCTGGAGTCCTGCGATTCTTGCAACTAATGAAAAACTGTTTTTT
NA	TRBV5-1	NA	14	TRBJ2-5	CASSLGGSQETQYF	TGCGCCAGCAGCTTGGGGGGTTCTCAAGAGACCCAGTACTTC
TRBD1	TRBV24-1	NA	15	TRBJ2-7	CATSDGTGGWNEQYF	TGTGCCACCAGTGATGGGACAGGGGGCTGGAACGAGCAGTACTTC
TRBD2	TRBV19	NA	14	TRBJ2-7	CASAISGLSYEQYF	TGTGCCAGTGCGATTAGCGGGTTATCCTACGAGCAGTACTTC
NA	TRBV14	few	14	TRBJ2-5	CASSQVRDRETQYF	TGTGCCAGCAGCCAAGTCAGGGACCGGGAGACCCAGTACTTC
TRBD1	TRBV5-1	NA	15	TRBJ2-5	CASSLADRGGETQYF	TGCGCCAGCAGCTTGGCGGACAGGGGAGGAGAGACCCAGTACTTC
TRBD1	TRBV11-3	few	16	TRBJ2-6	CASTGQAFSGANVLTF	TGTGCCAGCACCGGACAGGCCTTTTCTGGGGCCAACGTCCTGACTTTC
TRBD1	TRBV7-3	NA	16	TRBJ2-2	CASSLGTGLMSGELFF	TGTGCCAGCAGCTTAGGGACAGGGTTAATGTCCGGGGAGCTGTTTTTT
NA	TRBV20-1	few	14	TRBJ1-1	CSARQSGRNTEAFF	TGCAGTGCTAGGCAGTCAGGGAGGAACACTGAAGCTTTCTTT